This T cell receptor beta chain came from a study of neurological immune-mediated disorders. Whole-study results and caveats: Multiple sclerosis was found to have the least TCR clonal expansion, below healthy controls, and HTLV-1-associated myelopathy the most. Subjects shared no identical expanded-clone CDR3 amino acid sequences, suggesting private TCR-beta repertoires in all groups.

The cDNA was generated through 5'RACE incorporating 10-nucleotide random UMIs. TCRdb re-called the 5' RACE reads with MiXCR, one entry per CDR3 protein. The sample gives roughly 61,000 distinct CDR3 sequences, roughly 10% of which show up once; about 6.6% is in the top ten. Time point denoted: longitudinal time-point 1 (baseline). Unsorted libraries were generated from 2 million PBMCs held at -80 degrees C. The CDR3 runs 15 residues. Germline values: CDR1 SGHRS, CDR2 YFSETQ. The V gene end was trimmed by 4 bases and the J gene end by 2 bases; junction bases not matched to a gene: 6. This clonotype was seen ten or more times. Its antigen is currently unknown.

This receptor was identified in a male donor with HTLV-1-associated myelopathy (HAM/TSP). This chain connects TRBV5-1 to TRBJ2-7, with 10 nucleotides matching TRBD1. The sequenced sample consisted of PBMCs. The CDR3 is CASSRPGQGTYEQYF. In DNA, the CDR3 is TGCGCCAGCAGCCGTCCGGGACAGGGGACCTACGAGCAGTACTTC.